The 12 T cell receptor beta chains given below trace back to one sample, sequenced in a study of cytomegalovirus exposure and HLA in healthy donors. PCR primers comprised 60 Vbeta and 13 Jbeta primers. Only in-frame clones appear in the TCRdb table, and some are missing; sequencing was by immunoSEQ multiplex PCR. The sample lists approximately 97,000 clones; roughly 73% were seen once. The material sequenced was PBMCs. Receptors originate from a man aged 35-49 years in good health and CMV-seronegative.

The chain uses TRBV1 and TRBJ2-3; the D call in the table, TRBD2, was not verified against the DNA. TRBV1 is assigned pseudogene status. The CDR3 has 15 residues. CDR3 amino acids: CTSSPLGGGTDTQYF. The CDR3 DNA reads TGCACCAGCAGCCCCTTGGGGGGGGGCACAGATACGCAGTATTTT.

The chain has TRBV6-5 and TRBJ2-7; 8 nucleotides agree with TRBD1. CDR1 MNHEY and CDR2 SVGAGI come from the germline V gene. The CDR3 totals 13 residues. V shed 2 bases and J 6 bases; nucleotides not matched to a gene: 3. In DNA, the CDR3 is TGTGCCAGCAGTTACGGACAGGGTGGCGAGCAGTACTTC. This codes for CASSYGQGGEQYF.

V and J are TRBV6-5 and TRBJ1-2, with D hard to call. Trimming took 3 bases from V and 3 from J, leaving 11 bases between them. The CDR3 length is 14 residues. Germline CDR1 is MNHEY and CDR2 is SVGAGI. The CDR3 DNA follows: TGTGCCAGCAGTTATAAGCAGGTCGACTATGGCTACACCTTC. Amino acids: CASSYKQVDYGYTF.

This clone was found once. This chain links TRBV7-6 with TRBJ1-1; the D gene is possibly TRBD1 (5 bases). Trimming took off 4 bases at V and 3 bases at J, with 15 bases between the two ends. The CDR3 length is 15 residues. Germline lookup yields CDR1 SGHVS and CDR2 FNYEAQ. This CDR3 reads CASSSLWGVDTEAFF. In nucleotides, the CDR3 is TGTGCCAGCAGCTCGCTTTGGGGGGTCGACACTGAAGCTTTCTTT.

The chain carries TRBV28 and TRBJ2-3; D unresolved. Trimming removed 10 bases at V and 6 bases at J, with 11 bases between. The CDR3 extends over 11 amino acids. Germline-derived CDR1 and CDR2 are MDHEN and SYDVKM. The CDR3 DNA reads TGTGCCACCATCCTGAGGGATACGCAGTATTTT. This gives the protein CATILRDTQYF.

This chain joins TRBV2 and TRBJ1-2; D perhaps matches TRBD1 (6 bases). Germline-derived CDR1 and CDR2 are SNHLY and FYNNEI. Trimming shortened V by 10 bases and J by 2 bases, and 11 bases separated the two germline ends. The length of the CDR3 is 12 residues. The CDR3 loop reads CATTGTNYGYTF. CDR3 sequence (DNA): TGTGCCACCACAGGGACCAACTATGGCTACACCTTC.

This chain joins TRBV2 and TRBJ2-1, with a weak D call TRBD2 (5 bases). V shed 3 bases and J shed 4 bases, with 19 bases lying between them. CDR3 length: 17 residues. Germline assignment: CDR1 SNHLY and CDR2 FYNNEI. This CDR3 is CASSDKNGPPGYNEQFF. CDR3 bases: TGTGCCAGCAGTGATAAGAACGGCCCCCCGGGATACAATGAGCAGTTCTTC.

This chain links TRBV9 with TRBJ2-2, with TRBD1 matching 8 bases. J was trimmed by 7 bases and V by 0 bases; bases with no gene match: 5. This CDR3 is 15 amino acids long. Germline CDR1 reads SGDLS; CDR2 reads YYNGEE. CDR3 amino acids: CASSVGQGMVGELFF. DNA for the CDR3: TGTGCCAGCAGCGTAGGACAGGGGATGGTCGGGGAGCTGTTTTTT.

This rearrangement joins TRBV7-9 to TRBJ2-7, with 10 bases lining up with TRBD1. Trimming cost V 2 bases and J 4 bases; bases outside gene matches: 5. The CDR3 extends over 15 amino acids. The germline V gene encodes CDR1 SEHNR and CDR2 FQNEAQ (reference sequence). CDR3 protein: CASSLMTGGAYEQYF. The DNA of the CDR3 is TGTGCCAGCAGCTTAATGACAGGGGGCGCGTACGAGCAGTACTTC. The full variable domain, completed using reference TRBV7-9 and TRBJ2-7, is DTGVSQNPRHKITKRGQNVTFRCDPISEHNRLYWYRQTLGQGPEFLTYFQNEAQLEKSRLLSDRFSAERPKGSFSTLEIQRTEQGDSAMYLCASSLMTGGAYEQYFGPGTRLTVT.

This chain links TRBV7-9 with TRBJ1-5; perhaps TRBD1 as D (6 bases). The germline CDR1 and CDR2 sequences are SEHNR and FQNEAQ (reference sequence). The V and J ends lost 5 bases and 0 bases respectively, with 14 bases between them. This CDR3 is 16 amino acids long. The CDR3 DNA follows: TGTGCCAGCAGCCCGCGGGGGCAGTATAGCAATCAGCCCCAGCATTTT. Translating gives CASSPRGQYSNQPQHF.

The rearrangement uses TRBV6-1 and TRBJ1-5; a weak D match, TRBD1 (6 bases). The CDR3 is made up of 13 amino acids. Germline values: CDR1 MNHNS, CDR2 SASEGT. The V gene lost 6 bases and the J gene lost 3 bases, with 9 bases spanning the gap. CDR3 protein: CASSGQINQPQHF. The CDR3 nucleotides read TGTGCCAGCAGCGGACAGATCAATCAGCCCCAGCATTTT.

The chain uses TRBV7-6 and TRBJ1-5, with 8 bases identical to TRBD1. CDR3 length: 15 residues. Germline V CDR1 and CDR2: SGHVS, FNYEAQ. After removal of 5 bases from V and 5 bases from J, the junction contained 8 bases not matched to a gene. CDR3 protein: CASSPRTGSDQPQHF. The DNA for the CDR3 is TGTGCCAGCAGCCCACGGACAGGGTCGGATCAGCCCCAGCATTTT.